The next 25 T cell receptor beta chains were all read from a single sample in a study of T cell responses to AZD1222 COVID-19 vaccine. Assay used: immunoSEQ multiplex PCR; TCRdb lists only in-frame clones, some missing. The sample yields roughly 190,000 clones, 90% to 95% seen once. Here the sequenced sample was peripheral blood, taken 28 days after the second AZD1222 dose. Every receptor here comes from an adult who received the AZD1222 COVID-19 vaccine.

The chain carries TRBV12-3 or TRBV12-4 and TRBJ1-6; weak D call: TRBD1 (6 bases). The CDR3 extends over 13 amino acids. V lost 6 bases and J 7 bases, leaving 10 bases between the germline ends. The CDR3 region has the DNA TGTGCCAGCAGGGGAACAGGGAATTCACCCCTCCACTTT. Translating gives CASRGTGNSPLHF.

Here the CDR3 reads CASSYGWQGAYEQYF. The CDR3 DNA reads TGTGCCAGCAGTTACGGGTGGCAGGGGGCCTACGAGCAGTACTTC. The V and J genes are TRBV6-5 and TRBJ2-7, with 7 bases aligning to TRBD1. CDR3 length: 15 residues. Germline V gives CDR1 MNHEY, CDR2 SVGAGI. Trimming took 2 bases from V and 2 from J; bases not matched to a gene: 6.

This clone was observed a few times. The V call is TRBV14, the J call TRBJ2-1, with TRBD1 as a possible D gene (6 bases). The CDR3 totals 15 residues. V shed 0 bases and J shed 9 bases, with 15 bases lying between them. Germline CDR1 is SGHDN and CDR2 is FVKESK. As DNA, the CDR3 is TGTGCCAGCAGCCAAGAAAGAGGACAGAGGGGTGAGCAGTTCTTC. This encodes CASSQERGQRGEQFF.

The V and J genes are TRBV6-5 and TRBJ2-1, with TRBD1 matching over 7 bases. The CDR3 sequence is 14 residues long. The germline CDR1 and CDR2 sequences are MNHEY and SVGAGI. Germline trimming cut 6 bases from V and 8 bases from J; bases unmatched to any gene: 10. CDR3 sequence reads: CASRPTGRGDEQFF. CDR3 in DNA: TGTGCCAGCAGACCGACAGGGCGAGGAGATGAGCAGTTCTTC.

The chain recombines TRBV7-2 with TRBJ2-7, with 11 bases identical to TRBD2. Germline V gives CDR1 SGHTA, CDR2 FQGNSA. The CDR3 sequence is 18 residues long. The J segment lost 2 bases and the V segment lost 4 bases, leaving 13 bases of the junction unmatched. CDR3 sequence reads: CASSSSGVLTSGAYEQYF. The CDR3 DNA reads as TGTGCCAGCAGCTCGTCGGGGGTTCTGACTAGCGGGGCCTACGAGCAGTACTTC.

The rearrangement links TRBV15 to TRBJ2-3, with D hard to call. Germline lookup yields CDR1 LNHNV and CDR2 YYDKDF (reference sequence). With 0 bases removed from V and 5 bases from J, the gap between germline ends came to 9 bases. This CDR3 region has 14 residues. This CDR3 reads CATSRDPTRDTQYF. DNA of the CDR3: TGTGCCACCAGCAGAGACCCGACGAGAGATACGCAGTATTTT.

V gene TRBV7-9 combines with J gene TRBJ2-6; D call uncertain. This CDR3 spans 15 amino acids. The V and J ends lost 0 bases and 4 bases respectively, with 7 bases between them. CDR1 is SEHNR, CDR2 FQNEAQ, per germline (reference sequence). The CDR3 DNA reads as TGTGCCAGCAGCTTAGCTAGGACCGGGGCCAACGTCCTGACTTTC. Protein product: CASSLARTGANVLTF.

This clone was seen just once. The V and J genes are TRBV5-4 and TRBJ1-2; tentative D call: TRBD1 (6 bases). V lost 4 bases, J lost 3 bases, and 19 bases lay in between. The CDR3 totals 16 residues. Germline loops: CDR1 SGHNT, CDR2 YYREEE (reference sequence). The CDR3 DNA sequence: TGTGCCAGCAGCCATGGCGGGGGCGCAGACGACTATGGCTACACCTTC. Its protein product is CASSHGGGADDYGYTF.

The chain recombines TRBV6-1 with TRBJ2-2; TRBD2 agrees at 7 bases. Trimming at V came to 1 base and at J to 5 bases, leaving 7 bases not matched to a gene. CDR1 is MNHNS, CDR2 SASEGT, per germline. The length of the CDR3 is 16 residues. For the CDR3, the DNA is TGTGCCAGCAGTGAAGTGTGGGAGGGAAGGACCGGGGAGCTGTTTTTT. This sequence encodes CASSEVWEGRTGELFF.

This clone was seen once. V usage is TRBV7-9 and J usage is TRBJ1-6, with 9 bases lining up with TRBD1. This CDR3 contains 14 residues. V was clipped by 4 bases and J by 8 bases; unmatched bases: 3. The germline gives CDR1 SEHNR, CDR2 FQNEAQ (reference sequence). CDR3 DNA sequence: TGTGCCAGCAGCTCGGGACAGGGAGATTCACCCCTCCACTTT. Amino acids: CASSSGQGDSPLHF.

V is TRBV4-1 and J is TRBJ2-3; D may be TRBD2 (6 bases). With 0 bases removed from V and 3 bases from J, the gap between germline ends came to 16 bases. CDR1 is MGHRA and CDR2 is YSYEKL in the germline V gene. This CDR3 has 17 amino acids. DNA of the CDR3: TGCGCCAGCAGCCAAGAAAGGGAGACTAGGTTAACAGATACGCAGTATTTT. It translates to CASSQERETRLTDTQYF.

There are a few counts of this clone. This sequence joins TRBV5-1 and TRBJ2-7; D is possibly TRBD1 or TRBD2 (5 bases each). The germline V gene encodes CDR1 SGHRS and CDR2 YFSETQ. The germline V and J ends were trimmed by 4 bases and 3 bases, with 20 bases remaining between them. The CDR3 has 16 amino acids. The CDR3 protein is CASSSPTGTVDYEQYF. CDR3 bases: TGCGCCAGCAGCAGCCCCACCGGGACCGTAGACTACGAGCAGTACTTC.

The CDR3 spells CASSGGLAGVSSYNEQFF. The CDR3 DNA follows: TGCGCCAGCAGCGGGGGACTAGCGGGCGTAAGCTCCTACAATGAGCAGTTCTTC. This chain joins TRBV5-1 and TRBJ2-1, with TRBD2 matching over 12 bases. CDR1 is SGHRS and CDR2 is YFSETQ in the germline V gene. This CDR3 has 18 amino acids. V lost 4 bases to trimming and J lost 0 bases; unmatched junction nucleotides: 8.

This chain joins TRBV6-5 and TRBJ1-2; TRBD1 is a possible D gene (5 bases). Germline V gene data show CDR1 as MNHEY and CDR2 as SVGAGI. The germline V and J ends were trimmed by 5 bases and 8 bases, with 18 bases remaining between them. This CDR3 spans 14 amino acids. The CDR3 spells CASSPPGTLGGYTF. The CDR3 nucleotides read TGTGCCAGCAGTCCCCCTGGGACCCTCGGGGGCTACACCTTC.

CDR3 bases: TGTGCCAGTAGTATTTTGAGCGGCTCGACCTACGAGCAGTACTTC. The encoded protein is CASSILSGSTYEQYF. The chain combines TRBV19 with TRBJ2-7, with TRBD2 as a possible D gene (5 bases). V lost 3 bases and J lost 2, with 14 bases in between. Germline loops: CDR1 LNHDA, CDR2 SQIVND (reference sequence). This CDR3 has 15 residues.

This rearrangement joins TRBV2 to TRBJ2-3, with 7 bases lining up with TRBD2. The junction had 8 bases not matched to a gene; V was cut back by 6 bases and J by 5 bases. The CDR3 consists of 14 residues. The germline gives CDR1 SNHLY, CDR2 FYNNEI. The DNA of the CDR3 is TGTGCCAGCAGAGGTGGCAGGGAGGGAGATACGCAGTATTTT. Residues: CASRGGREGDTQYF.

The chain couples TRBV4-2 to TRBJ1-6; D possibly corresponds to TRBD1 (5 bases). The V gene lost 0 bases and the J gene lost 9 bases, with 12 bases spanning the gap. The germline V gene has CDR1 LGHNA and CDR2 YNFKEQ. The CDR3 runs 15 residues. The CDR3 sequence: CASSQDGGGGSPLHF. The CDR3, as DNA: TGTGCCAGCAGCCAAGATGGCGGGGGGGGTTCACCCCTCCACTTT.

The V gene is TRBV7-3, the J gene TRBJ2-5; D perhaps matches TRBD2 (6 bases). Deletions cut 5 bases from V and 5 bases from J, with 18 bases between. Germline assignment: CDR1 SGHTA and CDR2 FQGTGA. CDR3 length equals 15 residues. CDR3 sequence (DNA): TGTGCCAGCAGCCCCCAGATGGCGGGGCGGGAGACCCAGTACTTC. As protein: CASSPQMAGRETQYF.

The genes are TRBV10-2 and TRBJ1-4; D might be TRBD1 (5 bases). Germline V gives CDR1 WSHSY, CDR2 SAAADI. Trimming shortened V by 4 bases and J by 13 bases, and 16 bases separated the two germline ends. The CDR3 extends over 13 amino acids. Here the CDR3 DNA reads TGCGCCAGCAGTGGAGGGAGGGACGTCGGACTGTTTTTT. Protein product: CASSGGRDVGLFF.

The chain couples TRBV7-2 to TRBJ1-6, with TRBD1 matching over 7 bases. Germline lookup yields CDR1 SGHTA and CDR2 FQGNSA. The CDR3 is 16 amino acids. V gave up 2 bases and J gave up 5 bases; unmatched junction bases: 6. CDR3 in DNA: TGTGCCAGCAGCTTAACGTTCCAGGGGGATAATTCACCCCTCCACTTT. Translating it yields CASSLTFQGDNSPLHF. The full variable domain, completed using reference TRBV7-2 and TRBJ1-6, is GAGVSQSPSNKVTEKGKDVELRCDPISGHTALYWYRQSLGQGLEFLIYFQGNSAPDKSGLPSDRFSAERTGGSVSTLTIQRTQQEDSAVYLCASSLTFQGDNSPLHFGNGTRLTVT.

The chain carries TRBV9 and TRBJ1-1; 7 nucleotides align to TRBD1. The length of the CDR3 is 16 residues. Germline V CDR1 and CDR2: SGDLS, YYNGEE. With V trimmed by 4 bases and J by 2 bases, 11 bases remained unmatched. CDR3 sequence: CASSTRETGYNTEAFF. Written as DNA, the CDR3 is TGTGCCAGCAGCACCAGAGAGACAGGGTACAACACTGAAGCTTTCTTT.

The chain links TRBV11-3 to TRBJ2-1, with D possibly TRBD2 on 6 matching bases. CDR3 length: 14 residues. Germline CDR1 is SGHNT and CDR2 is YENEEA. V lost 5 bases and J lost 10, with 18 bases in between. CDR3 sequence reads: CASSLRLGSGEQFF. In DNA, the CDR3 is TGTGCCAGCAGCCTGCGACTAGGCTCGGGGGAGCAGTTCTTC.

This chain joins TRBV7-8 and TRBJ2-3, with unresolved D. V lost 5 bases, J lost 3 bases, and 6 bases lay in between. The CDR3 loop spans 12 amino acids. Per the germline V gene, CDR1 is SGHVS and CDR2 is FQNEAQ. The CDR3, as DNA: TGTGCCAGCAGCGACCGTACAGATACGCAGTATTTT. As protein: CASSDRTDTQYF.

This clone was counted only a few times. The chain employs TRBV5-1 and TRBJ2-1; TRBD2 agrees at 7 bases. V dropped 0 bases and J dropped 0; count of bases not matched to a gene: 12. This CDR3 contains 19 residues. CDR1 and CDR2 from the germline V gene are SGHRS and YFSETQ. CDR3 in DNA: TGCGCCAGCAGCTTGGGCCGAAAGGTAGCGGGCACCTCCTACAATGAGCAGTTCTTC. Its translation: CASSLGRKVAGTSYNEQFF. The full variable domain, completed using reference TRBV5-1 and TRBJ2-1, is KAGVTQTPRYLIKTRGQQVTLSCSPISGHRSVSWYQQTPGQGLQFLFEYFSETQRNKGNFPGRFSGRQFSNSRSEMNVSTLELGDSALYLCASSLGRKVAGTSYNEQFFGPGTRLTVL.

V and J are TRBV2 and TRBJ1-6, with TRBD1 identical over 7 bases. The V segment lost 6 bases and the J segment 5 bases; nucleotides outside the gene matches: 7. Germline V CDR1 and CDR2: SNHLY, FYNNEI. CDR3 length equals 15 residues. CDR3: CASRGGDSNNSPLHF. The CDR3 DNA sequence: TGTGCCAGCAGGGGGGGGGACAGTAATAATTCACCCCTCCACTTT.